Listed below are T cell receptor beta chains from one sample, sequenced in a study of cytomegalovirus exposure and HLA in healthy donors. Produced via immunoSEQ multiplex PCR; TCRdb's table is partial and in-frame only. The sample contains 150,000 to 200,000 clones, around 82% of which appear only once. Sequenced material: PBMCs. The origin of the receptors is a man younger than 30 in good health and CMV-seronegative. CDR3s include the opening cysteine and the closing phenylalanine or tryptophan. A D gene is named only where the DNA matches it firmly. A clone size is listed for some rows: how often the clone was seen (once, few, many), or a class if it is expanded.

d_call	j_call	v_call	clone_size	cdr3_aa	cdr3_nt
TRBD2	TRBJ2-7	TRBV4-3	few	CASSHRLAGGGYEQYF	TGCGCCAGCAGCCATAGGCTAGCGGGAGGAGGATACGAGCAGTACTTC
.	TRBJ2-5	TRBV5-6	.	CASSLSSGGQETQYF	TGTGCCAGCAGCTTGTCTTCCGGGGGCCAAGAGACCCAGTACTTC
.	TRBJ1-5	TRBV4-3	.	CASSQGIGGYPPYSNQPQHF	TGCGCCAGCAGCCAAGGAATAGGGGGTTACCCCCCTTATAGCAATCAGCCCCAGCATTTT
.	TRBJ2-7	TRBV7-9	.	CSSTEWGRGEQYF	TGTTCCAGCACCGAGTGGGGCCGGGGGGAGCAGTACTTC
.	TRBJ2-2	TRBV7-2	.	CASSLLPGAGELFF	TGTGCCAGCAGCTTATTACCGGGGGCCGGGGAGCTGTTTTTT
.	TRBJ2-3	TRBV4-3	once	CASSQRESVDTQYF	TGCGCCAGCAGCCAACGGGAGTCCGTAGATACGCAGTATTTT
.	TRBJ1-1	TRBV7-2	.	CASSNTANTEAFF	TGTGCCAGCAGCAACACAGCTAACACTGAAGCTTTCTTT
TRBD2	TRBJ2-7	TRBV4-3	once	CASSQEYGAGEKYF	TGCGCCAGCAGCCAAGAATATGGAGCGGGGGAAAAATACTTC
TRBD2	TRBJ2-2	TRBV2	.	CASMAGGPGTGELFF	TGTGCCAGCATGGCGGGAGGGCCTGGGACCGGGGAGCTGTTTTTT
TRBD1	TRBJ2-2	TRBV29-1	once	CSVEGRDRRNTGELFF	TGCAGCGTTGAAGGTCGGGACAGGAGGAACACCGGGGAGCTGTTTTTT
.	TRBJ1-1	TRBV5-4	.	CASSLSGRGLITAFF	TGTGCCAGCAGCTTGTCGGGCAGGGGCCTGATTACAGCTTTCTTT
TRBD1	TRBJ2-7	TRBV7-7	once	CASAQGISYEQYF	TGTGCTAGCGCACAGGGGATTTCCTACGAGCAGTACTTC
.	TRBJ2-5	TRBV6-6	.	CASSYSFQGQYF	TGTGCCAGCAGTTACTCTTTCCAGGGTCAGTACTTC
.	TRBJ2-7	TRBV7-2	.	CASSLGVTVYEQYF	TGTGCCAGCAGCTTAGGAGTCACGGTATACGAGCAGTACTTC